This passage covers 14 T cell receptor beta chains from one sample sequenced in a study of blood T cells in healthy people across ages. Using a J-beta primer mix together with a sample-barcoded 5' primer, a second PCR was run for about 7 to 12 cycles. TCRdb recomputed calls from the 5' RACE reads with MiXCR, one row per CDR3 protein. The profile shows 800,000 to 950,000 distinct CDR3 sequences, about 48% of them singletons. The specimen was blood. The receptors derive from a man younger than 40 in good health.

Remarks on this clonotype: One junction end disagrees with the germline gene, perhaps due to a read error. This CDR3 is CVSSPRLAGAENEQFF. In nucleotides, the CDR3 is TGTGTCAGCAGCCCCCGGTTAGCGGGGGCTGAGAATGAGCAGTTCTTC. This rearrangement joins TRBV9 to TRBJ2-1, with TRBD2 matching 9 bases. CDR3 length: 16 residues. The germline gives CDR1 SGDLS, CDR2 YYNGEE.

This chain joins TRBV7-9 and TRBJ2-3, with D tentatively TRBD1 or TRBD2 (5 bases each). The V gene's germline CDR1 is SEHNR and CDR2 FQNEAQ (reference sequence). V was cut by 1 base and J by 6 bases, with 29 bases left in between. This CDR3 contains 20 residues. The CDR3 nucleotides read TGTGCCAGCAGCTTAGAGTGGGACCCTCGACGGCCCGTCGTAGCGGATACGCAGTATTTT. Its protein product is CASSLEWDPRRPVVADTQYF.

A single count supports this clonotype. Just one base apart from a much larger clone, this may be a read error. V gene TRBV5-1 combines with J gene TRBJ2-1, with D perhaps TRBD2 (7 bases). CDR1 and CDR2 (germline): SGHRS, YFSETQ. The CDR3 contains 15 residues. V dropped 6 bases and J dropped 9 bases, with 22 bases sitting between them. The CDR3 DNA follows: TGCGCCAGCAACTCCCTAGGGGGGGCCGATAGTGAGCAGTTCTTC. This codes for CASNSLGGADSEQFF. Based on the CDR3 plus reference TRBV5-1 and TRBJ2-1, the full variable domain is KAGVTQTPRYLIKTRGQQVTLSCSPISGHRSVSWYQQTPGQGLQFLFEYFSETQRNKGNFPGRFSGRQFSNSRSEMNVSTLELGDSALYLCASNSLGGADSEQFFGPGTRLTVL.

The chain has TRBV12-3 or TRBV12-4 and TRBJ1-1; D remains ambiguous. This CDR3 is 15 amino acids long. The germline V and J ends were trimmed by 3 bases and 1 base, with 12 bases remaining between them. The CDR3 DNA reads TGTGCCAGCAGTTTGGGCAGGCCCTGGAACACTGAAGCTTTCTTT. Translating it yields CASSLGRPWNTEAFF.

This clonotype appeared a few times. The V call is TRBV28, the J call TRBJ2-1; TRBD1 matches 8 bases. This CDR3 region has 16 residues. Per the germline V gene, CDR1 is MDHEN and CDR2 is SYDVKM. The J segment lost 0 bases and the V segment lost 5 bases, leaving 6 bases of the junction unmatched. The CDR3 loop reads CASSTQGALSYNEQFF. In nucleotides, the CDR3 is TGTGCCAGCAGTACTCAGGGGGCCCTCTCCTACAATGAGCAGTTCTTC.

This clonotype was observed a handful of times. The chain is built from TRBV2 and TRBJ1-2, with D possibly TRBD1 on 5 matching bases. Trimming took off 6 bases at V and 7 bases at J, with 15 bases between the two ends. The V gene's germline CDR1 is SNHLY and CDR2 FYNNEI. There are 13 residues in the CDR3. The CDR3 nucleotides read TGTGCCAGCAGCCTGAACAGGTCTGGTGGCTACACCTTC. It is translated as CASSLNRSGGYTF.

This clonotype turned up a few times. The chain links TRBV7-3 to TRBJ1-2, with no clear D. Germline CDR1 reads SGHTA; CDR2 reads FQGTGA. V was cut by 5 bases and J by 8 bases, with 24 bases left in between. The CDR3 has 16 residues. DNA for the CDR3: TGTGCCAGCAGCCTCCAAGTTCACGACGGGAAAGGAGGCTACACCTTC. Residues: CASSLQVHDGKGGYTF.

V is TRBV20-1 and J is TRBJ2-5; D is unresolved. Germline V gene lookup returns CDR1 DFQATT and CDR2 SNEGSKA (reference sequence). The V end lost 3 bases, the J end lost 2 bases, and 10 bases lay between the germline ends. This CDR3 comprises 13 residues. The CDR3 loop reads CSARGLKQETQYF. CDR3 coding DNA: TGCAGTGCTAGGGGCCTAAAACAAGAGACCCAGTACTTC.

The chain employs TRBV6-1 and TRBJ2-2, with 8 bases fitting TRBD1. Germline V CDR1 and CDR2: MNHNS, SASEGT. This CDR3 contains 16 residues. The junction had 7 bases not matched to a gene; V was cut back by 6 bases and J by 1 base. The CDR3 DNA reads TGTGCCAGCAGGGCCACCGGGACAGGGAACACCGGGGAGCTGTTTTTT. Its translation is CASRATGTGNTGELFF.

This clonotype was seen more than once but under ten times. This chain joins TRBV2 and TRBJ2-7; perhaps TRBD1 as D (6 bases). V was pared by 6 bases and J by 5 bases, with 11 bases between. The CDR3 has 12 amino acids. CDR1 SNHLY and CDR2 FYNNEI come from the germline V gene. CDR3 sequence: CASSNHRDEQYF. In nucleotides, the CDR3 is TGTGCCAGCAGCAACCACAGGGACGAGCAGTACTTC.

This sequence joins TRBV2 and TRBJ1-1; 7 bases align to TRBD1. Trimming cost V 4 bases and J 0 bases; bases outside gene matches: 5. CDR3 length: 15 residues. Per the germline V gene, CDR1 is SNHLY and CDR2 is FYNNEI. The CDR3 DNA sequence: TGTGCCAGCAGTGCCCGGGACAGCATGAACACTGAAGCTTTCTTT. This gives the protein CASSARDSMNTEAFF. The full variable domain, in which reference TRBV2 and TRBJ1-1 provide the parts outside the CDR3, is EPEVTQTPSHQVTQMGQEVILRCVPISNHLYFYWYRQILGQKVEFLVSFYNNEISEKSEIFDDQFSVERPDGSNFTLKIRSTKLEDSAMYFCASSARDSMNTEAFFGQGTRLTVV.

The chain links TRBV20-1 to TRBJ2-2; D call uncertain. V was cut by 3 bases and J by 4 bases, with 9 bases left in between. This CDR3 contains 13 residues. Germline lookup yields CDR1 DFQATT and CDR2 SNEGSKA (reference sequence). CDR3 nucleotides: TGCAGTGCTAGGAACAGTTCCACCGGGGAGCTGTTTTTT. It yields the protein CSARNSSTGELFF.

This chain connects TRBV18 to TRBJ2-5; 14 bases are a match to TRBD2. Germline loops: CDR1 KGHSH, CDR2 LQKENI. J gave up 4 bases and V 2 bases, and 3 bases lay outside the gene matches. CDR3 length: 16 residues. The CDR3 protein is CASSPTGTSGGETQYF. As DNA, the CDR3 is TGTGCCAGCTCACCAACTGGGACTAGCGGGGGAGAGACCCAGTACTTC. Full variable domain (rest looked up from reference TRBV18 and TRBJ2-5): NAGVMQNPRHLVRRRGQEARLRCSPMKGHSHVYWYRQLPEEGLKFMVYLQKENIIDESGMPKERFSAEFPKEGPSILRIQQVVRGDSAAYFCASSPTGTSGGETQYFGPGTRLLVL.

This clonotype was seen a handful of times. The CDR3 DNA follows: TGTGCCAGCAGTTTCTTACTAGCGGGGGCAGATACGCAGTATTTT. Its translation is CASSFLLAGADTQYF. The chain combines TRBV27 with TRBJ2-3; 11 nucleotides match TRBD2. V lost 3 bases, J lost 4 bases, and 3 bases stayed unmatched. In germline, CDR1 is MNHEY, CDR2 SMNVEV (reference sequence). The CDR3 totals 15 residues.